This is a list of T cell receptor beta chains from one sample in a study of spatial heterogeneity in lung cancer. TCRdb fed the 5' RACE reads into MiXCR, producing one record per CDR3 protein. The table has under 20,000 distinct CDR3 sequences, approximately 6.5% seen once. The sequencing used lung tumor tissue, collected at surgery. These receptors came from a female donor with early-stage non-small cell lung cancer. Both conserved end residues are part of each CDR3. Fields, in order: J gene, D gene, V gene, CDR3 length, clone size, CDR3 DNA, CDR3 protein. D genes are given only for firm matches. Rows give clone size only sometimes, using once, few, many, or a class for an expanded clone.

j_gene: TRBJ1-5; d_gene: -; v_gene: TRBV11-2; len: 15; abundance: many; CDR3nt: TGTGCCAGCAGCTTAGCATCGGCGGTGGGTCAGCCCCAGCATTTT; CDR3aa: CASSLASAVGQPQHF
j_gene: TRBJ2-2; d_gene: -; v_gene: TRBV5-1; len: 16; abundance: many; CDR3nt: TGCGCCAGCAGCTTGGCCGGGGGGACAGGCACCGGGGAGCTGTTTTTT; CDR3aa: CASSLAGGTGTGELFF
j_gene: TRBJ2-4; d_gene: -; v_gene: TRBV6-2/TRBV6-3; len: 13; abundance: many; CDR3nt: TGTGCCAGCAGTTACGCAGCCAAAAACATTCAGTACTTC; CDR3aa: CASSYAAKNIQYF
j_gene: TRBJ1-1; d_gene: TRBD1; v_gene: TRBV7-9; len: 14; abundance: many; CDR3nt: TGTGCCAGCAGCCCAGACAGGGGGCTGGTTGAAGCTTTCTTT; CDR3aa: CASSPDRGLVEAFF
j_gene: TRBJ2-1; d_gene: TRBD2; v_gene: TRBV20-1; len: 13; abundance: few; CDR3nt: TGCAGTGTAGCCCGGGGGGGGAACAATGAGCAGTTCTTC; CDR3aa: CSVARGGNNEQFF
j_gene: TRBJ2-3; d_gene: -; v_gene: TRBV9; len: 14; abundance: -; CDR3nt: TGTGCCAGCAGCGTTTGGGACCGCACAGATACGCAGTATTTT; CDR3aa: CASSVWDRTDTQYF
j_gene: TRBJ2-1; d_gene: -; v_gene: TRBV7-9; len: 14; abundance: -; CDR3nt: TGTGCCAGCAGCTTAGCGGGATCATACAATGAGCAGTTCTTC; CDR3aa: CASSLAGSYNEQFF
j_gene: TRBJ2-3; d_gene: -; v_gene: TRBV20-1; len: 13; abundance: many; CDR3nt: TGCAGTGTATTACTCGGGGGCACAGATACGCAGTATTTT; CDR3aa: CSVLLGGTDTQYF
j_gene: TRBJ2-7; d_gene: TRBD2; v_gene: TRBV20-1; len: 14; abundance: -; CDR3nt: TGCAGTGCCGGAAAAAGCGGGGCCTTCTACGAGCAGTACTTC; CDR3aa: CSAGKSGAFYEQYF
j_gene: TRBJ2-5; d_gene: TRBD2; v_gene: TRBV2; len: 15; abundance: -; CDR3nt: TGTGCCAGCAGCGATCCGGGACTAGCTTTCGAGACCCAGTACTTC; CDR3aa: CASSDPGLAFETQYF
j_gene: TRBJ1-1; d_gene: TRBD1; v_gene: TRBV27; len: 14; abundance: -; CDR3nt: TGTGCCAGCAGTTGGGACCCAGGGGGCACTGAAGCTTTCTTT; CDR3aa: CASSWDPGGTEAFF
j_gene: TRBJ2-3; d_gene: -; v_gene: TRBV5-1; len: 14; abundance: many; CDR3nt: TGCGCCAGCAGCTTACGCCCAGACACAGATACGCAGTATTTT; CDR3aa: CASSLRPDTDTQYF
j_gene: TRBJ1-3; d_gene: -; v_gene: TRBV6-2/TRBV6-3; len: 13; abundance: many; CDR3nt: TGTGCCAGCAGTTACGACGGAAGTGGTCCGCCGGTTTTT; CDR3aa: CASSYDGSGPPVF
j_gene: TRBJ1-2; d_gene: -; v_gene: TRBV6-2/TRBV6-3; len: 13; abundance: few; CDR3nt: TGTGCCAGCAGTCTGCCGGGAAACTATGGCTACACCTTC; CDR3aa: CASSLPGNYGYTF
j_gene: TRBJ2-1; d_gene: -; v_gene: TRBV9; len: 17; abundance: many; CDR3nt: TGTGCCAGCAGCGCTCCGCCGGGGACTCCATTGGCCAATGAGCAGTTCTTC; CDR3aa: CASSAPPGTPLANEQFF
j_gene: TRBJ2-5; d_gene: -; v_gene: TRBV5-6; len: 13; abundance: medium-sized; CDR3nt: TGTGCCAGCAGCTTGCGGACTGGGGAGACCCAGTACTTC; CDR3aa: CASSLRTGETQYF
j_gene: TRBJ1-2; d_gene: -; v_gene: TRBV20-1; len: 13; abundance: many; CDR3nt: TGCAGTGCTGCCCCGGTCCTGTACTATGGCTACACCTTC; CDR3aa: CSAAPVLYYGYTF
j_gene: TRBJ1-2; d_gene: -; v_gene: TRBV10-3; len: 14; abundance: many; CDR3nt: TGTGCCATCAGTGTCCGTCGAGGGGATGAAGGCTACACCTTC; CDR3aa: CAISVRRGDEGYTF
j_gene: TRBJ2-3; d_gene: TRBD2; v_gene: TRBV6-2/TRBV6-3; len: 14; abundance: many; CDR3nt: TGTGCCAGCAGCCCTAGCGGGGGACTAGATACGCAGTATTTT; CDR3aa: CASSPSGGLDTQYF
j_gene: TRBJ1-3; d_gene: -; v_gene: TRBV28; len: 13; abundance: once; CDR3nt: TGTGCCAGCCTTACTAGCTCTGGAAACACCATATATTTT; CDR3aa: CASLTSSGNTIYF
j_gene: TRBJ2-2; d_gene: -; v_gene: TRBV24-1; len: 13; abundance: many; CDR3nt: TGTGCCACCAGATCAAGCCCCACCGGGGAGCTGTTTTTT; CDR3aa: CATRSSPTGELFF
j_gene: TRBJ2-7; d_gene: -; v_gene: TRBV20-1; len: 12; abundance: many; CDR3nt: TGCAGTGCAACGGAAGGGTGGGACGAGCAGTACTTC; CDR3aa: CSATEGWDEQYF
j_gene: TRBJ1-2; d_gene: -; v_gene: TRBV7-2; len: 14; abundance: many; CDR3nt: TGTGCCAGCAGCTTAGGACAGGTTTTTGATGGCTACACCTTC; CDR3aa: CASSLGQVFDGYTF
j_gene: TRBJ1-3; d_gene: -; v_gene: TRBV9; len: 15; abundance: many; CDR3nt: TGTGCCAGCAGCGCACCTGCGGACTCTGGAAACACCATATATTTT; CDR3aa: CASSAPADSGNTIYF
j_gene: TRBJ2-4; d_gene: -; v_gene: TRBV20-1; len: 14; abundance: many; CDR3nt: TGCAGTGCTACCTCTTCGTTTGCCAAAAACATTCAGTACTTC; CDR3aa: CSATSSFAKNIQYF